The clone carrying this T cell receptor (beta chain) was seen only a few times. What it recognizes is unknown. This sample stems from a study of cytomegalovirus exposure and HLA in healthy donors. Overall study results and limits: TCR beta V- and J-gene trimming, according to a later analysis, was linked to a missense DCLRE1C variant. With high specificity and sensitivity, the classifier reportedly diagnosed cytomegalovirus status. Using a false discovery rate of 0.05, a later analysis showed that 16,000 or so TCR beta sequences were associated with HLA alleles.

This CDR3 is built from 13 residues. V was shortened by 5 bases and J by 6 bases, with 11 bases between the two germline ends. Germline V gives CDR1 SGHTA, CDR2 FQGNSA. Nominal health characterized the donors when sampled, though unrecorded immune exposures were likely. A multiplex PCR was run with 60 Vbeta primers and 13 Jbeta primers. TCRdb's table, derived via immunoSEQ multiplex PCR, lists solely in-frame clones and lacks some. The table includes about 120,000 clones, around 60% detected once. V gene TRBV7-2 combines with J gene TRBJ1-5; D is unresolved. This sequence was found in a man aged 40-49 years in good health and CMV-seropositive. The sample consisted of PBMCs. In nucleotides, the CDR3 is TGTGCCAGCAGCGCCAGACTGCTTCAGCCCCAGCATTTT. It encodes CASSARLLQPQHF.